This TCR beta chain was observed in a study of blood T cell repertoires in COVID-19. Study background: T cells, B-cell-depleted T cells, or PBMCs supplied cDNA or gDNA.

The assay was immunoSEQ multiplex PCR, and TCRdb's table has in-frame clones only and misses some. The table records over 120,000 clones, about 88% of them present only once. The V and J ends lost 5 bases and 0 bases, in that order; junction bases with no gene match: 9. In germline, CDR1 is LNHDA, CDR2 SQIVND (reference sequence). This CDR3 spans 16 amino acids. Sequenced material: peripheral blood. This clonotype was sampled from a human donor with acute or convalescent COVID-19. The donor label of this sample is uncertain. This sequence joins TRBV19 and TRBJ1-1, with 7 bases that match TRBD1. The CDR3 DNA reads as TGTGCCAGTAGTTCTCAACTACAGGGGATGAACACTGAAGCTTTCTTT. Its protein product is CASSSQLQGMNTEAFF.